These 19 T cell receptor beta chains share one sample of origin, sequenced in a study of blood T cells in healthy people across ages. Alongside a J-beta primer mix, a sample-barcoded 5' primer served in a second PCR lasting 7 to 11 cycles. In TCRdb, the 5' RACE reads were re-called with MiXCR into one record per CDR3 protein. This sample has fewer than 2,000,000 distinct CDR3 sequences, with about 39% found just once. Sample: blood. Every receptor here comes from a human donor in good health.

This clonotype has just a few counts. The rearrangement uses TRBV20-1 and TRBJ2-7; D unclear. With 5 bases removed from V and 3 bases from J, the gap between germline ends came to 17 bases. CDR3 size: 14 residues. Germline loops: CDR1 DFQATT, CDR2 SNEGSKA (reference sequence). The CDR3 loop is CSARFSRLGYEQYF. CDR3 DNA: TGCAGTGCTCGGTTTTCAAGACTGGGCTACGAGCAGTACTTC.

Only a few counts were recorded for this clonotype. The genes are TRBV6-2 or TRBV6-3 and TRBJ2-6; D may be TRBD1 (5 bases). Germline V gene lookup returns CDR1 MNHEY and CDR2 SVGEGT. The CDR3 covers 15 residues. Trimming shortened V by 7 bases and J by 2 bases, and 12 bases separated the two germline ends. DNA for the CDR3: TGTGCCAGCAAACAGGCAGGAACTGGGGCCAACGTCCTGACTTTC. Translation: CASKQAGTGANVLTF.

V is TRBV5-6 and J is TRBJ1-3; 7 bases are a match to TRBD1. Unmatched junction bases numbered 7, after V lost 4 bases and J lost 3 bases. CDR1 SGHDT and CDR2 YYEEEE come from the germline V gene. The length of the CDR3 is 15 residues. CDR3 loop: CASSDNRGHGNTIYF. For the CDR3, the DNA is TGTGCCAGCAGCGATAACAGGGGTCATGGAAACACCATATATTTT.

This rearrangement joins TRBV7-2 to TRBJ1-2; D gene ambiguous. CDR1 and CDR2 (germline): SGHTA, FQGNSA. The V end was cut by 1 base, the J end by 5 bases, with 8 bases between. This CDR3 contains 13 residues. CDR3: CASSLDGPYGYTF. CDR3 DNA sequence: TGTGCCAGCAGCTTAGATGGACCTTATGGCTACACCTTC.

This clonotype has a handful of counts. The genes are TRBV9 and TRBJ1-2; D unresolved. Germline V gene sequence: CDR1 SGDLS, CDR2 YYNGEE. The CDR3 has 13 amino acids. The V end was cut by 0 bases, the J end by 2 bases, with 5 bases between. This CDR3 is CASSVGWNYGYTF. In nucleotides, the CDR3 is TGTGCCAGCAGCGTAGGTTGGAACTATGGCTACACCTTC.

This clonotype was counted between two and nine times. The V gene is TRBV6-4, the J gene TRBJ2-1; possible D gene TRBD2, 5 bases. With 5 bases removed from V and 7 bases from J, the gap between germline ends came to 12 bases. The CDR3 spans 13 residues. The germline V gene has CDR1 MRHNA and CDR2 SNTAGT. CDR3 residues: CASSSEPGNEQFF. The CDR3 DNA reads as TGTGCCAGCAGTTCCGAGCCGGGAAATGAGCAGTTCTTC.

This clonotype showed up just a few times. The chain employs TRBV9 and TRBJ1-4; the D is unclear. Trimming cost V 3 bases and J 8 bases, with 5 bases left between them. The germline V gene encodes CDR1 SGDLS and CDR2 YYNGEE. CDR3 length: 11 residues. The CDR3 DNA reads as TGTGCCAGCAGCGAACTAGAAAAACTGTTTTTT. Protein: CASSELEKLFF.

The chain links TRBV4-3 to TRBJ1-4, with a weak D call TRBD1 (5 bases). The CDR3 runs to 17 residues. Deletions cut 2 bases from V and 4 bases from J, with 17 bases between. Per germline, CDR1 LGHNA and CDR2 YSLEER. CDR3 in amino acids: CASSQYPQGSLNEKLFF. The CDR3 DNA reads as TGCGCCAGCAGCCAATACCCTCAGGGATCCCTTAATGAAAAACTGTTTTTT.

This clonotype has a handful of counts. V is TRBV5-1 and J is TRBJ2-2; possible D gene TRBD1, 6 bases. Germline values: CDR1 SGHRS, CDR2 YFSETQ. The CDR3 has 16 residues. V lost 4 bases, J lost 3 bases, and 16 bases lay in between. The CDR3 DNA reads TGCGCCAGCAGCCGAATTACAGGGAAGGACACCGGGGAGCTGTTTTTT. It encodes CASSRITGKDTGELFF.

Ten or more counts support this clonotype. V and J are TRBV5-5 and TRBJ1-2, with 8 bases matching TRBD1. The CDR3 contains 14 residues. From germline, CDR1 is SGHKS and CDR2 YYEKEE (reference sequence). The V segment lost 4 bases and the J segment 3 bases; nucleotides outside the gene matches: 5. CDR3 sequence reads: CASSLDRGHYGYTF. CDR3 DNA: TGTGCCAGCAGCCTCGACAGGGGACACTATGGCTACACCTTC.

V and J are TRBV10-3 and TRBJ2-5, with D possibly being TRBD1 (6 bases). The CDR3 contains 15 residues. Germline V gives CDR1 ENHRY, CDR2 SYGVKD. V gave up 10 bases and J gave up 1 base, with 19 bases separating them. The CDR3 coding sequence is TGTGCCAGCAGCCAAGAAATAGGGGGCCAAGAGACCCAGTACTTC. This translates into CASSQEIGGQETQYF.

The V and J genes are TRBV7-2 and TRBJ2-4; D possibly corresponds to TRBD1 (6 bases). Trimming shortened V by 7 bases and J by 0 bases, and 13 bases separated the two germline ends. CDR1 SGHTA and CDR2 FQGNSA come from the germline V gene. CDR3 length: 15 residues. CDR3 region: CASTWTALAKNIQYF. The DNA for the CDR3 is TGTGCCAGCACCTGGACAGCCCTAGCCAAAAACATTCAGTACTTC.

In its sample, this clonotype was seen a few times. CDR3 region: CASSLYTGYLGGYTF. CDR3 bases: TGTGCCAGCAGTTTATATACAGGGTACTTGGGTGGCTACACCTTC. The chain recombines TRBV28 with TRBJ1-2, with a possible D match to TRBD1 (6 bases). V lost 1 base to trimming and J lost 7 bases, with 16 bases between them. In germline, CDR1 is MDHEN, CDR2 SYDVKM. This CDR3 contains 15 residues.

J is TRBJ2-3 and V is TRBV12-3 or TRBV12-4; D call uncertain. V lost 7 bases and J 2 bases, leaving 10 bases between the germline ends. The CDR3 is 13 residues long. The CDR3 DNA follows: TGTGCCAGCAAGGAAAAATTCACAGATACGCAGTATTTT. It is translated as CASKEKFTDTQYF.

This clonotype was detected many times. The V gene is TRBV29-1, the J gene TRBJ1-2; D might be TRBD1 (6 bases). The CDR3 has 15 residues. Germline lookup yields CDR1 SQVTM and CDR2 ANQGSEA. V was shortened by 7 bases and J by 2 bases, with 20 bases between the two germline ends. The DNA for the CDR3 is TGCAGCGCTACACCCCTGGACAGCTACAACTATGGCTACACCTTC. Its protein product is CSATPLDSYNYGYTF. Drawing the rest from reference TRBV29-1 and TRBJ1-2, the complete variable domain is SAVISQKPSRDICQRGTSLTIQCQVDSQVTMMFWYRQQPGQSLTLIATANQGSEATYESGFVIDKFPISRPNLTFSTLTVSNMSPEDSSIYLCSATPLDSYNYGYTFGSGTRLTVV.

The chain's CDR3 is CASSQTQTGLAKNIQYF. The CDR3, as DNA: TGTGCCAGCAGCCAGACCCAGACAGGGTTGGCCAAAAACATTCAGTACTTC. The genes are TRBV7-2 and TRBJ2-4; 7 bases line up with TRBD1. The J segment lost 1 base and the V segment lost 5 bases, leaving 11 bases of the junction unmatched. The CDR3 spans 17 residues. Germline lookup yields CDR1 SGHTA and CDR2 FQGNSA.

The count of this clonotype is one. The CDR3 spells CASSLDRGSESSPLHF. The CDR3 DNA follows: TGCGCCAGCAGCTTGGACAGGGGATCGGAAAGTTCACCCCTCCACTTT. The V gene is TRBV5-1, the J gene TRBJ1-6; 7 bases are shared with TRBD1. Germline V gene lookup returns CDR1 SGHRS and CDR2 YFSETQ. The CDR3 covers 16 residues. Trimming took 0 bases from V and 9 from J; bases not matched to a gene: 9.

On this clonotype: A clone one base away is much larger, so this may be a read error. This chain uses TRBV12-3 or TRBV12-4 with TRBJ2-3; D not resolved. This CDR3 comprises 12 residues. CDR3 sequence reads: CASSLKTDAQYF. The CDR3 DNA reads as TGTGCCAGCAGTTTGAAAACAGATGCGCAGTATTTT.

The chain recombines TRBV20-1 with TRBJ1-2, with TRBD1 matching over 8 bases. Trimming took 0 bases from V and 4 from J; bases not matched to a gene: 4. Germline V gives CDR1 DFQATT, CDR2 SNEGSKA (reference sequence). This CDR3 is 14 amino acids long. The CDR3 is CSAREAGGRYGYTF. Written as DNA, the CDR3 is TGCAGTGCTAGAGAGGCAGGGGGCCGCTATGGCTACACCTTC.